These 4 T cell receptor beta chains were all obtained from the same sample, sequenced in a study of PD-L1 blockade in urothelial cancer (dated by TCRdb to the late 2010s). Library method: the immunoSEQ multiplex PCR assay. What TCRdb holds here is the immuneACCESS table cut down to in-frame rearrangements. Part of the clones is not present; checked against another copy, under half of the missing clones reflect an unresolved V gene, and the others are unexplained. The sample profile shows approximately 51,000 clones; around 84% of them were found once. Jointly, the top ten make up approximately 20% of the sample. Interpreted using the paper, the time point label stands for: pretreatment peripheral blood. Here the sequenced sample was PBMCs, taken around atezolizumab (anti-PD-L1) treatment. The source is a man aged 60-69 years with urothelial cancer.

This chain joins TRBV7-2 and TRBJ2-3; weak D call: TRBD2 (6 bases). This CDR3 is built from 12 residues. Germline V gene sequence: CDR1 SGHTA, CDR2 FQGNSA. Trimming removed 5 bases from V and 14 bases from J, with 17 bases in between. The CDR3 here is CASSHLASSPYF. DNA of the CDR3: TGTGCCAGCAGCCACCTAGCGAGTAGTCCGTATTTT. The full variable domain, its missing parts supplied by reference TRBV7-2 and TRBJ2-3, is GAGVSQSPSNKVTEKGKDVELRCDPISGHTALYWYRQSLGQGLEFLIYFQGNSAPDKSGLPSDRFSAERTGGSVSTLTIQRTQQEDSAVYLCASSHLASSPYFGPGTRLTVL.

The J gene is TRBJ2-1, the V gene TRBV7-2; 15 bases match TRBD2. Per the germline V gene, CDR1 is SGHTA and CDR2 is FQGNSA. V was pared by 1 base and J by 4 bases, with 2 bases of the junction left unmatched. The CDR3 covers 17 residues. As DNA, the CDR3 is TGTGCCAGCAGCTTAGTGGGACTAGCGGGGGGTTACAATGAGCAGTTCTTC. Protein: CASSLVGLAGGYNEQFF.

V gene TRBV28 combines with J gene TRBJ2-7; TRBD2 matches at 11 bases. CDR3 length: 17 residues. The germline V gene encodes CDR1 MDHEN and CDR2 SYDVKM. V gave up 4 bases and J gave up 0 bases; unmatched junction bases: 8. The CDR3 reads CASSSSGTSGSSYEQYF. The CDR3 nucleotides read TGTGCCAGCAGTTCATCCGGGACTAGCGGAAGCTCCTACGAGCAGTACTTC.

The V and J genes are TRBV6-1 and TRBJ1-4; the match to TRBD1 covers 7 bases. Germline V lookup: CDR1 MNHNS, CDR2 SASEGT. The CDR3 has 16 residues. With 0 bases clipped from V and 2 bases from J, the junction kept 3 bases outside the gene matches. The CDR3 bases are TGTGCCAGCAGTGAAGCTCCGACAGGGACTAATGAAAAACTGTTTTTT. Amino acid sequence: CASSEAPTGTNEKLFF.